These T cell receptor beta chains were read from a single sample in a study of neoadjuvant anti-PD-1 for oral cavity cancer. Method: immunoSEQ multiplex PCR; TCRdb's copy keeps in-frame clones and lacks some. The sample shows 9,500 to 15,000 clones, 64% of them seen only once. Sequencing used tumor tissue, obtained before nivolumab (anti-PD-1) treatment. These receptors all stem from a person between 40 and 85 years old with oral cavity squamous cell carcinoma. The donor label of this sample is uncertain. CDR3s include the opening cysteine and the closing phenylalanine or tryptophan. A D gene is named only where the DNA matches it firmly. Size is omitted from some rows. Given values are once, few, many or a class for expanded clones.

j_call | d_call | v_call | clone_size | cdr3_nt | cdr3_aa
TRBJ2-7 | . | TRBV6-1 | . | TGTGCCAGCAGTGAAGGGTGGGCTTCCTACGAGCAGTACTTC | CASSEGWASYEQYF
TRBJ2-3 | . | TRBV2 | . | TGTGCCGGGCCTTCGGGCCGCACAGATACGCAGTATTTT | CAGPSGRTDTQYF
TRBJ2-2 | . | TRBV6-5 | . | TGTGCCAGCAGTTACTTTCGGGAATTCCCCGGGGAGCTGTTTTTT | CASSYFREFPGELFF
TRBJ1-1 | . | TRBV28 | . | TGTGCCAGCCCGAACCCGATCGGTGAAGCTTTCTTT | CASPNPIGEAFF
TRBJ2-1 | TRBD2 | TRBV6-1 | . | TGTGCCAGCAGTGAGACTAGCCAGAGCTCCTACAATGAGCAGTTCTTC | CASSETSQSSYNEQFF
TRBJ1-5 | . | TRBV5-5 | . | TGTGCCAGCAGCTTGGGGATGGGAAGACAGCCCCAGCATTTT | CASSLGMGRQPQHF
TRBJ1-2 | . | TRBV5-1 | . | TGCGCCAGCAGCTTAAGTGGCAGCAATAACTATGGCTACACCTTC | CASSLSGSNNYGYTF
TRBJ2-7 | TRBD2 | TRBV6-1 | . | TGTGCCAGCAGAAAAACGGGACTAGTATTTTACGAGCAGTACTTC | CASRKTGLVFYEQYF
TRBJ1-5 | . | TRBV18 | few | TGTGCCAGCTCACCCGACCCCACCTCGCGGTTAGGGGGCAATCAGCCCCAGCATTTT | CASSPDPTSRLGGNQPQHF
TRBJ2-3 | . | TRBV5-1 | . | TGCGCCAGCAGCTTGGGGACGACTAGAGGCACAGATACGCAGTATTTT | CASSLGTTRGTDTQYF
TRBJ1-3 | . | TRBV4-1 | . | TGCGCCAGCAGCCAAGAAGAATTGAAATTTGGAAACACCATATATTTT | CASSQEELKFGNTIYF
TRBJ2-1 | . | TRBV28 | . | TGTGCCAGCAGAATATCTAGCATCTATGAGCAGTTCTTC | CASRISSIYEQFF
TRBJ2-7 | TRBD2 | TRBV27 | medium-sized | TGTGCCAGCAGTTTAGGACCACTAGCGGGGGGCTACGAGCAGTACTTC | CASSLGPLAGGYEQYF
TRBJ2-3 | . | TRBV6-6 | . | TGTGCCAGCAGTTACGAGGTCCTCACGTTGACGCAGTATTTT | CASSYEVLTLTQYF
TRBJ1-2 | . | TRBV5-5 | . | TGTGCCAGCAGCTTGGGACTTTCCCAAGTGGAAGGCTACACCTTC | CASSLGLSQVEGYTF
TRBJ2-5 | . | TRBV9 | . | TGTGCCAGCAGCGTAGGTGGGGCCCGGACTAAAGAGACCCAGTACTTC | CASSVGGARTKETQYF
TRBJ1-3 | . | TRBV19 | . | TGTGCCAGTAGTATGGGGCAGGGGTACGGAAACACCATATATTTT | CASSMGQGYGNTIYF
TRBJ2-3 | TRBD2 | TRBV18 | . | TGTGCCAGCTCACCAGCGGGGGGAACTTCTAGCACAGATACGCAGTATTTT | CASSPAGGTSSTDTQYF
TRBJ2-1 | . | TRBV2 | once | TGTGCCAGCAGTGACTCCGCTTCGAATGAGCAGTTCTTC | CASSDSASNEQFF
TRBJ2-7 | . | TRBV7-3 | . | TGTGCCAGCAGCTCCGGACAGCGCGAGCAGTACTTC | CASSSGQREQYF
TRBJ2-7 | TRBD1 | TRBV4-1 | . | TGCGCCAGCAGCCAAGTAGGGGGCCAACCCTACGAGCAGTACTTC | CASSQVGGQPYEQYF
TRBJ1-1 | . | TRBV6-5 | few | TGTGCCAGCAGGCTGAACACTGAAGCTTTCTTT | CASRLNTEAFF
TRBJ1-5 | TRBD1 | TRBV2 | . | TGTGCCAGCAGGAGGGACAGGGGGAGCAATCAGCCCCAGCATTTT | CASRRDRGSNQPQHF
TRBJ2-2 | TRBD2 | TRBV2 | . | TGTGCCAGCAGTCTCCCGGGACTAGGAACGGACACCGGGGAGCTGTTTTTT | CASSLPGLGTDTGELFF
TRBJ2-5 | . | TRBV19 | few | TGTGCCAGTAGTATAGACAGCCTGGGTGAGACCCAGTACTTC | CASSIDSLGETQYF
TRBJ2-2 | . | TRBV27 | . | TGTGCCAGCAGTTTAACGACGGACACCGGGGAGCTGTTTTTT | CASSLTTDTGELFF
TRBJ2-7 | TRBD2 | TRBV7-2 | . | TGTGCCAGCAGCCACGGGACTAGCGGGGCGGCAGGAGGGCAGTACTTC | CASSHGTSGAAGGQYF
TRBJ1-3 | . | TRBV7-2 | . | TGTGCCAGCAGCTTAGCAGGCGAAAACACCATATATTTT | CASSLAGENTIYF
TRBJ2-2 | . | TRBV5-1 | . | TGCGCCAGCAGCAGGGGGGGGGCGTCCGGGGAGCTGTTTTTT | CASSRGGASGELFF
TRBJ2-7 | TRBD2 | TRBV5-6 | . | TGTGCCAGCACCGGGACTACCTACGAGCAGTACTTC | CASTGTTYEQYF
TRBJ2-3 | TRBD2 | TRBV9 | medium-sized | TGTGCCAGCAGTATTAGCGGGAAAGCGGATACGCAGTATTTT | CASSISGKADTQYF
TRBJ1-2 | . | TRBV28 | once | TGTGCCAGCAGTCGGGACAAGGGCCCCGTCCTTGGTGGCTACACCTTC | CASSRDKGPVLGGYTF
TRBJ2-5 | . | TRBV10-3 | . | TGTGCCATCAGTGAGTTAAGAGGGGGAGGAGAGACCCAGTACTTC | CAISELRGGGETQYF
TRBJ1-2 | . | TRBV9 | . | TGTGCCAGCAGCGACCCCGGGAGGGGAAACTATGGCTACACCTTC | CASSDPGRGNYGYTF
TRBJ2-4 | TRBD2 | TRBV6-1 | . | TGTGCCAGCAGCGTAGCGGGGGGGCGGGAAAACATTCAGTACTTC | CASSVAGGRENIQYF
TRBJ2-5 | TRBD2 | TRBV5-8 | . | TGTGCCAGCAGCTCCCTAGGGACTAGCGTACAAGAGACCCAGTACTTC | CASSSLGTSVQETQYF
TRBJ1-5 | TRBD1 | TRBV28 | . | TGTGCCAGCAGTCCCAGATTGCAGGGGGGGAACCAGCCCCAGCATTTT | CASSPRLQGGNQPQHF
TRBJ2-5 | . | TRBV2 | . | TGTGCCAGCAGTGAAGGGGGGGGGCTTATGGAGACCCAGTACTTC | CASSEGGGLMETQYF
TRBJ1-2 | TRBD1 | TRBV29-1 | . | TGCAGCGCGGACAGGGAGGGTGACTATGGCTACACCTTC | CSADREGDYGYTF
TRBJ1-4 | . | TRBV15 | . | TGTGCCACCAGCAGAGATGATGAACTGATAAATGAAAAACTGTTTTTT | CATSRDDELINEKLFF
TRBJ1-2 | . | TRBV7-2 | . | TGTGCCAGCAGCCCCCGTCAGGGATCGGACTATGGCTACACCTTC | CASSPRQGSDYGYTF
TRBJ2-2 | . | TRBV7-9 | . | TGTGCCAGCAGCCAGGTTGAAGGGGAGCTGTTTTTT | CASSQVEGELFF
TRBJ1-6 | TRBD1 | TRBV28 | . | TGTGCCAGCAGACCCTTGACAGGGGGCGCGTCACCCCTCCACTTT | CASRPLTGGASPLHF
TRBJ2-7 | . | TRBV5-4 | . | TGTGCCAGCAGCCCCGGAGGGTCCCCCTACGAGCAGTACTTC | CASSPGGSPYEQYF
TRBJ1-6 | . | TRBV21-1 | . | TGTGCCAGCAGCAGGAGACAGGGTAAGAGGCATAATTCACCCCTCCACTTT | CASSRRQGKRHNSPLHF
TRBJ1-2 | TRBD1 | TRBV6-1 | . | TGTGCCAGCAGACCGGGACAGGGGGGCTATGGCTACACCTTC | CASRPGQGGYGYTF
TRBJ1-1 | . | TRBV6-1 | medium-sized | TGTGCCAGCAGGGACCCGGGGAAAGCTTTCTTT | CASRDPGKAFF
TRBJ1-1 | . | TRBV7-2 | . | TGTGCCAGCAGCTCAGGGCGGGGCGAAGCTTTCTTT | CASSSGRGEAFF
TRBJ1-1 | . | TRBV19 | few | TGTGCCAGTTCAAAACACCGGACTGAAGCTTTCTTT | CASSKHRTEAFF
TRBJ1-5 | TRBD1 | TRBV30 | . | TGTGCCTGGAGGCGGACAGGGGTCACTCAGCCCCAGCATTTT | CAWRRTGVTQPQHF
TRBJ2-1 | . | TRBV28 | . | TGTGCCAGCAGCGGGGACCCACCAGGGGAGCAGTTCTTC | CASSGDPPGEQFF
TRBJ1-3 | . | TRBV7-2 | . | TGTGCCAGCAGCGGGTCCTCCTCTGGAAACACCATATATTTT | CASSGSSSGNTIYF
TRBJ1-2 | . | TRBV5-4 | few | TGTGCCAGCAGCTTAATGACAGGAGCCTATGGCTACACCTTC | CASSLMTGAYGYTF
TRBJ2-1 | TRBD1 | TRBV27 | . | TGTGCCAGCACTACTACCGGGACAGGGGGCCGGGGAGAGCAGTTCTTC | CASTTTGTGGRGEQFF
TRBJ2-3 | TRBD2 | TRBV4-1 | once | TGCGCCAGCCGTAGAACTAGCGCTGGCACAGATACGCAGTATTTT | CASRRTSAGTDTQYF
TRBJ1-6 | . | TRBV27 | . | TGTGCCAGCAGTTCTTTGTGGAATTCACCCCTCCACTTT | CASSSLWNSPLHF
TRBJ2-2 | . | TRBV18 | medium-sized | TGTGCCAGCTCACCTAAAAACACCGGGGAGCTGTTTTTT | CASSPKNTGELFF